This TCR beta chain was recovered during a study of blood T cell repertoires in COVID-19. The CDR3 covers 16 residues. V shed 1 base, J shed 3 bases, and the junction held 7 bases outside the gene matches. Germline-derived CDR1 and CDR2 are SGHTA and FQGNSA. Per the study methods: From reference gene primer amplification, estimates of nucleated cell counts were derived. Produced via immunoSEQ multiplex PCR; TCRdb's table is partial and in-frame only. The V and J calls and clone size were taken over from that table, and D and trimming were inferred from the DNA. The profile shows some 180,000 clones, 90% of them singletons.

The chain links TRBV7-2 to TRBJ2-3; 7 nucleotides align to TRBD2. The receptor comes from a man aged 50 to 59 with acute or convalescent COVID-19. What was sequenced was peripheral blood. The CDR3 region has the DNA TGTGCCAGCAGCTTAGACGGCGGTAGCGGGACAGATACGCAGTATTTT. Protein sequence: CASSLDGGSGTDTQYF. The full variable domain, in which reference TRBV7-2 and TRBJ2-3 provide the parts outside the CDR3, is GAGVSQSPSNKVTEKGKDVELRCDPISGHTALYWYRQSLGQGLEFLIYFQGNSAPDKSGLPSDRFSAERTGGSVSTLTIQRTQQEDSAVYLCASSLDGGSGTDTQYFGPGTRLTVL.